This T cell receptor (beta chain) was documented in a study of T cells in severe cutaneous drug reactions. Bulk and single-cell libraries used iRepertoire multiplex PCR with TCR subtype-specific primers. TCRdb reworked the multiplex PCR reads into one entry per CDR3 protein, no DNA. This repertoire includes around 1,200 distinct CDR3 sequences. From germline, CDR1 is SEHNR and CDR2 FQNEAQ (reference sequence). There are 16 residues in the CDR3. Carbamazepine had induced Stevens-Johnson syndrome or toxic epidermal necrolysis in the sequenced donors. The V gene is TRBV7-9, the J gene TRBJ2-1; lacking DNA, the TRBD2 call made by TCRdb goes unchecked. Sequenced material: cells from a skin blister. The sequence derives from a human donor with Stevens-Johnson syndrome, a severe cutaneous drug reaction. This chain's CDR3 is CASSLMGGGPSNEQFF.